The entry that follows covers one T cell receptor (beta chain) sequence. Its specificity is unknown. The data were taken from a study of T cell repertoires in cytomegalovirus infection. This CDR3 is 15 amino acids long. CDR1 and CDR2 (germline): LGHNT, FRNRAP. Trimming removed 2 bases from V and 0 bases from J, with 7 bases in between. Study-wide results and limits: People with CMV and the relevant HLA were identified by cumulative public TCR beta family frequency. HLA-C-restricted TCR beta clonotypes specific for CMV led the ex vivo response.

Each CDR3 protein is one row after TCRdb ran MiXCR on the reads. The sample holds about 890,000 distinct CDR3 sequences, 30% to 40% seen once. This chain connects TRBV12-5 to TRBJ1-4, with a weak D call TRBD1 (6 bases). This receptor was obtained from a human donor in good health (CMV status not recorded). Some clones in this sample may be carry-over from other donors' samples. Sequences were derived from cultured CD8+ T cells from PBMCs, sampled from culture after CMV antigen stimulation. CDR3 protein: CASGLWTATNEKLFF. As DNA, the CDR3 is TGTGCTAGTGGTTTGTGGACAGCAACTAATGAAAAACTGTTTTTT.